This paragraph covers one T cell receptor beta chain sequence. This clone's antigen is unknown. The record has no base qualities; no much larger clone is one base away. V loses 1 base of germline sequence and J loses 3 bases, and the interval between the two ends is 7 bases. From its cysteine to its phenylalanine, the CDR3 spans 14 amino acids. CDR3 DNA only is kept here, 42 bases in frame from base 1. CDR1 and CDR2 are drawn from the germline V gene: MGHRA, YSYEKL. The study evaluated CTLA-4 blockade (ipilimumab) given together with focal radiation therapy in patients who had chemo-refractory metastatic non-small-cell lung cancer. This sample stems from a study of radiotherapy plus CTLA-4 blockade in lung cancer (dated by TCRdb to 2016 to 2018). Background for the entire study: Objective responses occurred in approximately 17% of enrolled patients, and 30% to 35% achieved disease control.

Preparation of the library involved the immunoSEQ multiplex PCR assay. TCRdb limited this immuneACCESS table to in-frame rearrangements with V and J called. A share of clones is missing; checked studies link under half to unresolved V genes, and the rest is unexplained. The sample table holds about 55,000 clones, of which 70% to 85% were seen once. The top ten constitute about 6.1% of the sample. General study outcomes and caveats: After treatment with radiotherapy and ipilimumab, TCR clones that originated in tumors expanded in peripheral blood. Early dynamic changes in blood T cell clones, together with increased serum interferon-beta after radiation, were reported as the strongest predictors of response.

The clonotype originates from a human donor with non-small cell lung cancer whose response to radiotherapy plus ipilimumab could not be evaluated. The chain joins TRBV4-1 to TRBJ2-4; no D gene call is confident. Here the sequenced sample was peripheral blood, taken from a patient treated with radiotherapy plus ipilimumab. The DNA reads as follows: TGCGCCAGCAGCCAAGTAGTCGGCAAAAACATTCAGTACTTC. This yields the protein CASSQVVGKNIQYF.